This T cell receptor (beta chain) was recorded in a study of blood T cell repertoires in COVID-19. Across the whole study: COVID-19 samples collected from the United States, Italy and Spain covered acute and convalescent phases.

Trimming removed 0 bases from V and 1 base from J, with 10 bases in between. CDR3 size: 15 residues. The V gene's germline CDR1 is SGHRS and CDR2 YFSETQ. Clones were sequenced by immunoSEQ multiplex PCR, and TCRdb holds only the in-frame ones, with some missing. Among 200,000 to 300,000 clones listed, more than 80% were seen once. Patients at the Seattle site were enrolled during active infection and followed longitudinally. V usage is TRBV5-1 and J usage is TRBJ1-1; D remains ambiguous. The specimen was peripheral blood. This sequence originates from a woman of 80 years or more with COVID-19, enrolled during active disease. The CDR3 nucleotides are TGCGCCAGCAGCTTGGCAGGCGTGTCGAACACTGAAGCTTTCTTT. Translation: CASSLAGVSNTEAFF.